This T cell receptor (beta chain) is from a study of blood T cells in healthy people across ages. Study results and caveats: There was a strong correlation between TCR beta diversity and naive T cell percentage. Older individuals had lower TCR beta diversity per million T cells (the decline was roughly linear).

A word on this clonotype: Its antigen is unknown.

V was clipped by 1 base and J by 2 bases, with 7 bases between them. Germline lookup yields CDR1 DFQATT and CDR2 SNEGSKA (reference sequence). CDR3 length: 13 amino acids. With a J-beta primer mix and a sample-barcoded 5' primer, a second PCR ran 7 to 11 cycles. TCRdb ran MiXCR on the 5' RACE reads and lists one entry per CDR3 protein. Among 1,500,000 or so distinct CDR3 sequences listed, 59% were seen once. Sample: blood. The receptor was derived from a man aged 18 to 30 in good health. The chain carries TRBV20-1 and TRBJ2-3; unclear D gene. This CDR3 reads CSARADPTDTQYF. As DNA, the CDR3 is TGCAGTGCTAGAGCGGATCCCACAGATACGCAGTATTTT.